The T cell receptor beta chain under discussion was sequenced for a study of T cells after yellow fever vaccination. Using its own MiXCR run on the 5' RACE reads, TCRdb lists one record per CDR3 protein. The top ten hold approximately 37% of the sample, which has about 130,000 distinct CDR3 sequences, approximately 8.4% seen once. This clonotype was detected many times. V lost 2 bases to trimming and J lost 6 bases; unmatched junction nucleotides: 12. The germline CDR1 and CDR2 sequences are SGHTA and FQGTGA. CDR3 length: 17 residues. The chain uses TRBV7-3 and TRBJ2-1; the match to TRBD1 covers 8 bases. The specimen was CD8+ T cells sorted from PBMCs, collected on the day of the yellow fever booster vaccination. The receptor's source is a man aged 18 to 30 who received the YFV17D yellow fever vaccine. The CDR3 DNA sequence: TGTGCCAGCAGCTTAGATCTAGGTACAGGGGGGATCAATGAGCAGTTCTTC. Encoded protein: CASSLDLGTGGINEQFF.